This TCR beta chain stems from a study of T cell changes during pregnancy in multiple sclerosis. The protocol was immunoSEQ multiplex PCR, while the TCRdb copy is restricted to in-frame clones and leaves out a portion. The repertoire holds tens of thousands of clones, with 80% to 95% as singletons. The clonotype comes from a female donor with multiple sclerosis, enrolled in a pregnancy study. Sequenced here: CD4+ T cells from peripheral blood mononuclear cells, sampled in the third trimester of pregnancy.

The CDR3 sequence: CASSLAGDSYNEQFF. The CDR3 region has the DNA TGCGCCAGCAGCTTGGCAGGGGACTCCTACAATGAGCAGTTCTTC. The V gene is TRBV5-1, the J gene TRBJ2-1; tentative D call: TRBD1 (6 bases). Trimming stripped 0 bases from V and 0 bases from J, with 7 bases between. Germline assignment: CDR1 SGHRS and CDR2 YFSETQ. This CDR3 contains 15 residues.